This record looks at one TCR beta chain sequence and its context. Its antigen specificity is not known. The record has no base qualities; no much larger clone is one base away. These data belong to a study of OX40 agonist ivuxolimab in advanced cancers. The study in broad terms: Ivuxolimab, which targeted the costimulatory receptor OX40 (CD134), was an agonistic, fully human IgG2 monoclonal antibody. In the dose-escalation cohort, 65% to 85% of patients were male, and the mean age was approximately 60 years with a range of roughly 20 to 79. Of the approximately 53 patients in dose escalation, about 20 had hepatocellular carcinoma, some 15 had melanoma, 9 had renal cell carcinoma and 9 had head and neck cancer. The purpose of peripheral TCRbeta sequencing was to test whether ivuxolimab changed TCR sequence diversity and led to clonal T-cell expansion. Three dose-escalation patients achieved partial responses, one with hepatocellular carcinoma and two with cutaneous melanoma. Intravenous ivuxolimab was administered to patients every 2 weeks at six dose levels: 0.01, 0.1, 0.3, 1.5, 3 and 10 mg/kg. Prior anti-PD-1, anti-PD-L1 or anti-CTLA-4 therapy was permitted, and 30% to 50% of dose-escalation patients had received checkpoint inhibitors. The monotherapy dose-escalation portion (N ≈ 56 patients) of the phase I ivuxolimab trial is reported in the paper.

Counted from cysteine to phenylalanine, this CDR3 has 13 amino acids. The DNA shown is the 39-base CDR3, in frame from base 1. Sequences SQVTM (CDR1) and ANQGSEA (CDR2) are obtained from the germline V gene. V drops 7 bases and J drops 0 bases, leaving 13 bases in between. The paper's findings and limits, for the study overall: After ivuxolimab, more expanded clones were found on average in CD8+ T cells than in CD4+ T cells. At doses from 0.1 to 3.0 mg/kg, clonal expansion was seen in both CD4+ and CD8+ blood T cells between baseline and week 6. Antigen specificity was not determined for the clonally expanded peripheral T cells. In the 0.1-3.0 mg/kg groups, partial responders had among the lowest normalized peripheral clonal expansion, particularly in CD8+ T cells. Low levels of normalized T-cell clonal expansion were also shown by some nonresponding patients.

Genomic DNA was isolated from the sorted cells so that the TCRbeta CDR3 region could be sequenced. TCRbeta CDR3 regions were sequenced using the immunoSEQ Assay. TCRdb holds this immuneACCESS table with in-frame rearrangements only. Some clones are missing; in checked studies, unresolved V genes explain under half, and the rest has no known cause. Recorded for this sample are tens of thousands of clones; 65% to 90% of them occurred a single time. The ten largest account for over 1.3% of the sample. The trial excluded patients who had a history of autoimmune disease or were on systemic immunosuppression. Peripheral blood for TCR sequencing was drawn from every dose cohort at baseline, at cycle 4 day 1 and at cycle 7 day 1. Samples were obtained from an open-label, multicenter, first-in-human phase I dose-escalation trial of ivuxolimab. Adults with locally advanced or metastatic melanoma, renal cell, hepatocellular, or head and neck squamous cell carcinoma were enrolled in the trial. Before TCR sequencing, CD4+ T cells and CD8+ T cells were sorted from peripheral blood as separate populations.

The sequencing here drew on CD4+ or CD8+ T cells sorted from blood, taken in a trial of the OX40 agonist ivuxolimab. This sequence uses TRBV29-1 and TRBJ2-7; the D gene is possibly TRBD1 or TRBD2, with 5 bases matching each. This clonotype was sampled from an adult with an advanced solid tumor such as melanoma, head and neck, liver or kidney cancer. The CDR3 reads as follows: CSGWDLFSYEQYF. The sequenced DNA: TGCAGCGGATGGGACCTTTTCTCCTACGAGCAGTACTTC.